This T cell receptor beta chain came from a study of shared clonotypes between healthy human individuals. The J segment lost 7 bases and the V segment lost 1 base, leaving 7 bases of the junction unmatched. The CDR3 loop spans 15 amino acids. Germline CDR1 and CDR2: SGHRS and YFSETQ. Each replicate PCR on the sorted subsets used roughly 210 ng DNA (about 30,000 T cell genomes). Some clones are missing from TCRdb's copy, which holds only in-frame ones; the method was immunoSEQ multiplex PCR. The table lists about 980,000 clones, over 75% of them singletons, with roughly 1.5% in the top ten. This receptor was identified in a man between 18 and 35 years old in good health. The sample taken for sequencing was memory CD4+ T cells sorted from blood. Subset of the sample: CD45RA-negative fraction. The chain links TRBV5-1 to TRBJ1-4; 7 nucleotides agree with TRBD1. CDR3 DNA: TGCGCCAGCAGCTTGAGTTCACAGGGGTCTGAAAAACTGTTTTTT. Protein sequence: CASSLSSQGSEKLFF. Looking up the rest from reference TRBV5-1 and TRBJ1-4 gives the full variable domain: KAGVTQTPRYLIKTRGQQVTLSCSPISGHRSVSWYQQTPGQGLQFLFEYFSETQRNKGNFPGRFSGRQFSNSRSEMNVSTLELGDSALYLCASSLSSQGSEKLFFGSGTQLSVL.